A selection of T cell receptor beta chains follows, all from one sample in a study of T cell repertoires in cytomegalovirus infection. TCRdb independently ran MiXCR on the reads; one entry per CDR3 protein. The table shows approximately 250,000 distinct CDR3 sequences, with around 12% occurring only once. Sequenced: PBMCs. The receptors come from a human donor in good health (CMV status not recorded). Some clones in this sample may be carry-over from other donors' samples. CDR3s include the opening cysteine and the closing phenylalanine or tryptophan. D genes are given only for firm matches. Size is stated for part of the rows, as once, few or many counts, or as a class when the clone is expanded.

TRBV12-3/TRBV12-4	NA	NA	TRBJ1-1	TGTGCCAGCAGCTCTCGGAGGGGCCAAGGAACTGAAGCTTTCTTT	CASSSRRGQGTEAFF
TRBV28	many	NA	TRBJ1-5	TGTGCCAGCAGTTTACAAACAGGTAGCAATCAGCCCCAGCATTTT	CASSLQTGSNQPQHF
TRBV20-1	few	NA	TRBJ1-1	TGCAGTGCTCTAGGGTGGGCAGGTCGGGGGAACACTGAAGCTTTCTTT	CSALGWAGRGNTEAFF
TRBV2	few	NA	TRBJ1-2	TGTGCCAGCAGTGAGGGGGGCGCCAACTATGGCTACACCTTC	CASSEGGANYGYTF
TRBV6-2/TRBV6-3	many	NA	TRBJ2-7	TGTGCCAGCAGTTTCAGTCCCGAGGAGCAGTACTTC	CASSFSPEEQYF
TRBV12-3/TRBV12-4	NA	NA	TRBJ1-3	TGTGCCAGCGGCTCTGGAAACACCATATATTTT	CASGSGNTIYF
TRBV12-3/TRBV12-4	NA	NA	TRBJ2-5	TGTGCCAGCAGTTTTGCCAGGGGAGAGACCCAGTACTTC	CASSFARGETQYF
TRBV7-2	many	TRBD2	TRBJ2-5	TGTGCCAGCAGCCAAGGACTAGCTGTAGAGACCCAGTACTTC	CASSQGLAVETQYF
TRBV5-1	few	NA	TRBJ2-7	TGCGCCAGCAGCTTGGACCAGGCCACCTACGAGCAGTACTTC	CASSLDQATYEQYF
TRBV24-1	NA	NA	TRBJ2-3	TGTGCCACCAGTGATTTGCCCGGGGATACGCAGTATTTT	CATSDLPGDTQYF
TRBV20-1	NA	TRBD1	TRBJ2-7	TGCAGTGCTAGGTCCCCCGGGACAGCCTCCTACGAGCAGTACTTC	CSARSPGTASYEQYF
TRBV7-2	many	NA	TRBJ1-4	TGTGCCAGCAGCTTAGATGGGGATAATGGTGAAAAACTGTTTTTT	CASSLDGDNGEKLFF
TRBV5-6	many	NA	TRBJ2-3	TGTGCCAGCAGCTTGGAACGAAGGGGGTACACAGATACGCAGTATTTT	CASSLERRGYTDTQYF
TRBV4-3	many	NA	TRBJ1-1	TGCGCCAGCAGCCAAGTAAGGGGCACTGAGGCTTTCTTT	CASSQVRGTEAFF
TRBV7-2	many	TRBD1	TRBJ1-2	TGTGCCAGCAGCCCGGAGACAGGGTTGAACTATGGCTACACCTTC	CASSPETGLNYGYTF
TRBV20-1	many	NA	TRBJ1-5	TGCAGTGCTAGAGAAGGGGTTCAGCCCCAGCATTTT	CSAREGVQPQHF
TRBV12-3/TRBV12-4	NA	TRBD1	TRBJ2-1	TGTGCCAGCAGTTTAGCGCTGGGACAGGGGAGCAATGAGCAGTTCTTC	CASSLALGQGSNEQFF
TRBV7-7	NA	TRBD1	TRBJ1-3	TGTGCCAGCAGCCCGCGGACAGGAAACTCTGGAAACACCATATATTTT	CASSPRTGNSGNTIYF
TRBV5-6	many	TRBD2	TRBJ2-3	TGTGCCAGCAGCTCCCGACTAGCGGGGAGCACAGATACGCAGTATTTT	CASSSRLAGSTDTQYF
TRBV7-2	many	NA	TRBJ1-6	TGTGCCAGCAGCTTAGCGACGGTAGAAGCTTCACCCCTCCACTTT	CASSLATVEASPLHF
TRBV20-1	few	NA	TRBJ1-2	TGCAGTGCCTTTGAACGGGGGGCGATCTATGGCTACACCTTC	CSAFERGAIYGYTF
TRBV19	many	NA	TRBJ1-2	TGTGCCAGTAGGACGACCGTTACCTATGGCTACACCTTC	CASRTTVTYGYTF
TRBV15	NA	NA	TRBJ2-1	TGTGCCACCAGCAGAGTTTCAGACAGCCTGAGCTCCTACAATGAGCAGTTCTTC	CATSRVSDSLSSYNEQFF
TRBV28	NA	TRBD1	TRBJ1-2	TGTGCCAGCAGTTTGTCCCAGGGGGACTATGGCTACACCTTC	CASSLSQGDYGYTF
TRBV19	NA	TRBD2	TRBJ2-3	TGTGCCAGTAGTATCTCCTCCGGGACTAGCGGGAGAGATACGCAGTATTTT	CASSISSGTSGRDTQYF
TRBV7-2	many	TRBD2	TRBJ2-7	TGTGCCAGCAGCGGAGGACTAGGTATCCTACGAGTGCAGTACTTC	CASSGGLGILRVQYF
TRBV20-1	few	NA	TRBJ2-2	TGCAGTGCTAGAGATGGGGGTGTCGGGGAGCTGTTTTTT	CSARDGGVGELFF
TRBV7-2	many	TRBD2	TRBJ2-3	TGTGCCAGCAGCCAACCGGCGGGGGGCACAGATACGCAGTATTTT	CASSQPAGGTDTQYF
TRBV19	NA	TRBD1	TRBJ1-5	TGTGCCAGTAGAGGGACAGGGGATTATCAGCCCCAGCATTTT	CASRGTGDYQPQHF
TRBV11-2	few	NA	TRBJ1-6	TGTGCCAGCAGCTTAGGGGGGCTACGGTATAATTCACCCCTCCACTTT	CASSLGGLRYNSPLHF
TRBV7-2	many	TRBD1	TRBJ2-7	TGTGCCAGCAGCTTAGAATGGGACAGTTCCTACGAGCAGTACTTC	CASSLEWDSSYEQYF
TRBV7-2	many	NA	TRBJ2-5	TGTGCCAGCAGCTTAGTTGGGGGCCAAGAGACCCAGTACTTC	CASSLVGGQETQYF
TRBV24-1	few	TRBD2	TRBJ2-1	TGTGCCACCAGTGATCGAGGACTAGCGGGCGGTGAGCAGTTCTTC	CATSDRGLAGGEQFF
TRBV7-9	many	NA	TRBJ2-1	TGTGCCAGCAGTCTTCCCCCGCACGGCAATGAGCAGTTCTTC	CASSLPPHGNEQFF
TRBV29-1	NA	NA	TRBJ2-7	TGCAGCGTTGAAGGGGCCGGAGAGACCTCCTACGAGCAGTACTTC	CSVEGAGETSYEQYF
TRBV5-4	NA	NA	TRBJ2-3	TGTGCCAGCAGCTTTAGGACCCCGGGCGCAGATACGCAGTATTTT	CASSFRTPGADTQYF
TRBV12-3/TRBV12-4	few	NA	TRBJ1-1	TGTGCCAGCAGTTTAGCGAGGACGCAGGGAGCTGAAGCTTTCTTT	CASSLARTQGAEAFF
TRBV6-6	many	TRBD1	TRBJ1-4	TGTGCCAGCAGTTCCGGGAGACAGGGGTTTGAAAAACTGTTTTTT	CASSSGRQGFEKLFF
TRBV29-1	few	NA	TRBJ1-2	TGCAGCGTTGAGGAGGGGGGTAACTATGGCTACACCTTC	CSVEEGGNYGYTF
TRBV29-1	NA	NA	TRBJ2-5	TGCAGCGTTGTCCCTTCGGGCAGCCAAGAGACCCAGTACTTC	CSVVPSGSQETQYF
TRBV2	few	TRBD1	TRBJ2-1	TGTGCCAGCAGCTTCGGACAGGAGCCGTTCTTC	CASSFGQEPFF
TRBV3-1	few	TRBD1	TRBJ2-1	TGTGCCAGCAGCGCAAGACAGGGGGCGGTCGGTGAGCAGTTCTTC	CASSARQGAVGEQFF
TRBV29-1	few	NA	TRBJ1-2	TGCAGCGCCGTAATGGGGGAACATGGCTACACCTTC	CSAVMGEHGYTF
TRBV6-1	NA	NA	TRBJ1-4	TGTGCCAGCAGACTGTCCGGGGCCAGGGAAAAACTGTTTTTT	CASRLSGAREKLFF
TRBV6-2/TRBV6-3	few	NA	TRBJ1-2	TGTGCCAGCAGAAAACCGCCGGGGAACGGCTACACCTTC	CASRKPPGNGYTF
TRBV25-1	many	TRBD2	TRBJ2-1	TGTGCCAGCAGGGCCGGGACTAGCGGTAATGAGCAGTTCTTC	CASRAGTSGNEQFF
TRBV4-1	many	NA	TRBJ2-3	TGCGCCAGCAGCCACAGGGACAACACAGATACGCAGTATTTT	CASSHRDNTDTQYF
TRBV24-1	few	NA	TRBJ2-3	TGTGCCACCAGTGACCCCTATACGCAGTATTTT	CATSDPYTQYF
TRBV5-4	few	NA	TRBJ2-2	TGTGCCAGCAGCTGGGACCCTGGAATCGGGGAGCTGTTTTTT	CASSWDPGIGELFF
TRBV6-6	many	NA	TRBJ2-3	TGTGCCAGCAGTGTACTCCCGGGAGAGCAGGGGGATACGCAGTATTTT	CASSVLPGEQGDTQYF